This entry describes one TCR beta chain. As yet, its antigen is unknown. Germline V gene lookup returns CDR1 SGHNT and CDR2 YYREEE (reference sequence). V lost 5 bases and J lost 0, with 13 bases in between. This CDR3 spans 15 amino acids. Sample time point: recipient sample about 28 days before transplant, after cytoreduction. This sample is drawn from a study of T cell clonotyping in hematopoietic cell transplantation. Study context: Recipients' pretransplant samples followed cytoreduction. Study-level results: Broader posttransplant TCR repertoire diversity was predicted by graft donor and pretransplant recipient Inverse Simpson Index values. Without cell sorting, CD4 versus CD8 contributions remain unresolved. After transplant, recipient diversity fell while pathologically expanded clonotypes grew through day 180.

The protocol was immunoSEQ multiplex PCR, while the TCRdb copy is restricted to in-frame clones and leaves out a portion. Of 20,000 to 25,000 clones in the sample, about nine tenths are singletons; the top ten hold about 4%. The chain combines TRBV5-4 with TRBJ2-3, with D perhaps matching TRBD1 or TRBD2 (5 bases each). The starting material was peripheral blood mononuclear cells, obtained before stem cell transplant. The TCR sequence derives from a man aged 18 to 30 with biphenotypic leukemia. Some clones in this sample may be carry-over from other donors' samples. The CDR3 spells CASSLLRGSTDTQYF. The CDR3 DNA reads as TGTGCCAGCAGTCTACTTCGGGGCAGCACAGATACGCAGTATTTT.